This T cell receptor (beta chain) originates from a study of blood T cell repertoires in COVID-19. This clone occurred once. Trimming cost V 0 bases and J 0 bases, with 9 bases left between them. Germline lookup yields CDR1 LNHNV and CDR2 YYDKDF (reference sequence). This CDR3 is built from 16 residues. The authors' processing: Nucleated cell number was recorded as an estimate derived from reference gene primer amplification. Clones were sequenced by immunoSEQ multiplex PCR, and TCRdb holds only the in-frame ones, with some missing. The DNA was the basis for D and trimming; V, J and clone size are from that table. The table lists more than 400,000 clones, 80% to 90% of them singletons.

The specimen was peripheral blood. The TCR originated in a human donor in a cohort sampled during active COVID-19. The chain combines TRBV15 with TRBJ1-5; D remains ambiguous. The CDR3 DNA follows: TGTGCCACCAGCAGAGATCTACAGAATAGCAATCAGCCCCAGCATTTT. The encoded protein is CATSRDLQNSNQPQHF.